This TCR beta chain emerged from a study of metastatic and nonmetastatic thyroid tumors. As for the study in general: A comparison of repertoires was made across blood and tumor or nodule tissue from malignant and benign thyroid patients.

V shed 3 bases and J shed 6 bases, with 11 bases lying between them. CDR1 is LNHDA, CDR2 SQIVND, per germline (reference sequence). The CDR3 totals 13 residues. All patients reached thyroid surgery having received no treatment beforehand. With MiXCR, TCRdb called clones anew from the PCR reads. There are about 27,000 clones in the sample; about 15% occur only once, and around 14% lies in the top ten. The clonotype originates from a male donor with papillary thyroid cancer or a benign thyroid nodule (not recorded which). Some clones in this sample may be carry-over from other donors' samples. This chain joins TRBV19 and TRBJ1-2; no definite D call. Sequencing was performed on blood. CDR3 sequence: CASSMGWTDGYTF. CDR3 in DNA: TGTGCCAGTAGTATGGGGTGGACGGATGGCTACACCTTC.